The source of this TCR beta chain is a study of PD-1 blockade in classical Hodgkin lymphoma. Study context: Nivolumab was administered to patients intravenously at 3 mg/kg every 2 weeks.

Germline CDR1 MNHEY, CDR2 SMNVEV (reference sequence). CDR3 length equals 14 residues. Trimming left V 5 bases short and J 5 bases short, with 16 bases between. As for time point: cycle 4 day 1 (C4D1), after 5 to 7 weeks of nivolumab. Each patient experienced a relapse that followed autologous stem cell transplantation, and brentuximab vedotin exposure varied. The method was immunoSEQ multiplex PCR; TCRdb's version includes in-frame clones alone and lacks a portion of them. The sample has around 19,000 clones, roughly three quarters seen once; the top ten hold 6% to 8%. A few counts support this clone.

This sample comprised peripheral blood mononuclear cells (PBMCs), obtained before the fourth cycle of nivolumab. The clonotype was recovered from a human donor with classical Hodgkin lymphoma. The rearrangement uses TRBV27 and TRBJ2-7; TRBD1 is a possible D gene (6 bases). The CDR3 nucleotides read TGTGCCAGCAGTCTAAGAGGGTACAGGGACGAGCAGTACTTC. Amino acids: CASSLRGYRDEQYF.